Given below is one T cell receptor (beta chain) in context. A much larger clone lies one base from this, so it may be a read error. The CDR3 runs to 13 residues. Germline V gene data show CDR1 as MNHNS and CDR2 as SASEGT. This entry belongs to a study of blood T cells in healthy people across ages. Looking at the study overall: There was about one barcoded beta molecule captured by template switching per two T cells.

Using a J-beta primer mix together with a sample-barcoded 5' primer, a second PCR was run for about 6 to 12 cycles. TCRdb passed the 5' RACE reads through MiXCR, listing each CDR3 protein once. The sample records fewer than 800,000 distinct CDR3 sequences, roughly 32% being singletons. Whenever a sample was processed, at least 7 million PBMCs were isolated. Sample: blood. The chain uses TRBV6-1 and TRBJ1-5; D is possibly TRBD1 (5 bases). The TCR originated in a woman of 80 years or more in good health. This CDR3 reads CVSSRQKNQPQHF. In nucleotides, the CDR3 is TGTGTCAGCAGCCGACAGAAAAATCAGCCCCAGCATTTT.